A selection of T cell receptor beta chains follows, all from one sample in a study of blood T cell repertoires in COVID-19. Data came from immunoSEQ multiplex PCR; TCRdb stores just in-frame clones and leaves some out. The data contain approximately 220,000 clones, 84% of them singletons. The sequencing input was peripheral blood. The receptors derive from a woman between 55 and 75 years old who had recovered from COVID-19. Both conserved end residues are trimmed from each CDR3. The D gene is left open where the match is weak.

D	V	J	CDR3
TRBD2	TRBV5-1	TRBJ2-2	ASKPLAGETGELF
.	TRBV12-3/TRBV12-4	TRBJ1-1	ASTHQPNTEAF
.	TRBV2	TRBJ1-5	ASESGTPSNQPQH
.	TRBV2	TRBJ2-5	ASSEGMRAGPFRETQY
.	TRBV7-9	TRBJ1-3	ASSLTYRAGNTIY
TRBD2	TRBV7-9	TRBJ2-1	ASSLPGGEQF
TRBD2	TRBV15	TRBJ2-7	ATSETLAGGYEQY
.	TRBV7-2	TRBJ1-2	ASSLLRTDYGYT
TRBD2	TRBV4-3	TRBJ2-5	ASSQGRSSGGQETQY
.	TRBV19	TRBJ1-2	ASSINLQYGYT
.	TRBV5-4	TRBJ1-2	ASSIEGRNGYT
.	TRBV5-1	TRBJ2-3	ASSFEQGTDTQY
TRBD1	TRBV7-3	TRBJ2-2	ASSGQGAGELF
.	TRBV20-1	TRBJ2-1	SASQGNEQF
TRBD2	TRBV9	TRBJ2-7	ASSVGNVAGAREQY
.	TRBV12-5	TRBJ2-5	ASGLVRGVTRIETQY
.	TRBV25-1	TRBJ2-5	ASSIGGQETQY
TRBD1	TRBV4-1	TRBJ1-1	ASSQAPGTGVTEAF
.	TRBV19	TRBJ2-3	ASSIAVLDTQY
TRBD2	TRBV10-2	TRBJ2-7	ASTLAGGPYEQY
.	TRBV5-1	TRBJ1-1	ASRRIGGANTEAF
TRBD2	TRBV4-2	TRBJ2-3	ASSQGGTSGGTWGTDTQY
TRBD2	TRBV7-3	TRBJ2-1	ASSPWTSGINEQF
TRBD1	TRBV7-2	TRBJ2-2	ASSLTYRGTGELF
.	TRBV4-3	TRBJ2-6	ASSQEGPGGANVLT
TRBD1	TRBV6-2/TRBV6-3	TRBJ1-5	ASSYGTGAQPQH
TRBD1	TRBV6-5	TRBJ1-5	ASRGTGFNQPQH
.	TRBV7-9	TRBJ2-3	ASSSQGGASTDTQY
TRBD2	TRBV5-6	TRBJ2-3	ASSPSSGLVDTQY
TRBD1	TRBV20-1	TRBJ2-7	SARTGGEQY
.	TRBV15	TRBJ2-2	ATSRRPRTDNTGELF
.	TRBV9	TRBJ1-2	ASSVGGVAYGYT
TRBD1	TRBV11-2	TRBJ2-5	ASSPDRVETQY
.	TRBV5-5	TRBJ1-5	ASSLDIRNQPQH
.	TRBV6-5	TRBJ1-2	ASSYSLQGPGYT
TRBD2	TRBV14	TRBJ2-3	ASSQELAGFSTDTQY
.	TRBV10-3	TRBJ1-1	AIRRPMMNTEAF
TRBD1	TRBV6-5	TRBJ1-5	ASTRTGADQPQH
TRBD2	TRBV11-2	TRBJ2-3	ASSPSGLAGDTQY
.	TRBV30	TRBJ1-6	AWSIEGHGSPLH
.	TRBV6-5	TRBJ1-5	ASSYRQYSNQPQH
TRBD1	TRBV3-1/TRBV3-2	TRBJ1-2	ASSQRLRGRSYGYT
TRBD2	TRBV7-3	TRBJ2-3	ASSLTGGKEDTQY
TRBD1	TRBV14	TRBJ2-7	ASSSRTGGLSSYEQY
TRBD1	TRBV10-3	TRBJ2-5	AITWDRGETQY
.	TRBV9	TRBJ1-1	ASSVGGRTEAF
.	TRBV9	TRBJ1-2	ASSPRGQGNYGYT
.	TRBV13	TRBJ2-3	ASSPSGGFGDTQY
TRBD1	TRBV30	TRBJ1-5	AWSPDRGNQPQH
.	TRBV10-2	TRBJ2-5	ASSGGGETQY
.	TRBV6-6	TRBJ1-4	ASSAVGLSNEKLF
.	TRBV27	TRBJ1-1	ASRSLGGRTEAF